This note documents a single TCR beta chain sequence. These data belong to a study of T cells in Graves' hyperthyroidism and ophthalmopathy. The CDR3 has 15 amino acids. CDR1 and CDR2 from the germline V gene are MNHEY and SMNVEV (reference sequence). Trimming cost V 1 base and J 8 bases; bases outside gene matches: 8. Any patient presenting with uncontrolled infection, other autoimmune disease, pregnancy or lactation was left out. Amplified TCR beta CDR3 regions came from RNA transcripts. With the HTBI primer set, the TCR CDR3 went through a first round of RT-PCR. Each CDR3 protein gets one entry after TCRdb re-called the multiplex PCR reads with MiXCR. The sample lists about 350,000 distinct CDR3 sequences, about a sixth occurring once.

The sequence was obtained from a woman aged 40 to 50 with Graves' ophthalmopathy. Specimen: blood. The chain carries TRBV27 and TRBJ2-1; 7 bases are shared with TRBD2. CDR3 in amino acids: CASSLLGGSVDEQFF. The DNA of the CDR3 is TGTGCCAGCAGTTTATTGGGCGGGAGTGTAGATGAGCAGTTCTTC.